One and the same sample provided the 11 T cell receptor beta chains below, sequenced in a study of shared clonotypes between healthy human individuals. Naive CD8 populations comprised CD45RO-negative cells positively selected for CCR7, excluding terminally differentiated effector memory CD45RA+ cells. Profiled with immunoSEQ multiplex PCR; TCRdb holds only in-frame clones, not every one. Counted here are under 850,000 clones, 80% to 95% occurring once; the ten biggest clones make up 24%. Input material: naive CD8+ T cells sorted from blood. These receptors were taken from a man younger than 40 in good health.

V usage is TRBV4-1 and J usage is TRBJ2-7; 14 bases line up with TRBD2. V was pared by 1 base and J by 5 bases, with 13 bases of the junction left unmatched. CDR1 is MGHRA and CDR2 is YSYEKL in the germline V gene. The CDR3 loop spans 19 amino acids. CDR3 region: CASSQGPGLAGEGRNEQYF. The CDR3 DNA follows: TGCGCCAGCAGCCAAGGGCCGGGACTAGCGGGAGAGGGTAGGAACGAGCAGTACTTC.

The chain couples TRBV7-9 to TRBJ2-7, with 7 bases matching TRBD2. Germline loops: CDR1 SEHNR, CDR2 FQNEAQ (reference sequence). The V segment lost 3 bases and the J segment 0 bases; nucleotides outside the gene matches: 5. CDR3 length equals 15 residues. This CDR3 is CASSFGSSGSYEQYF. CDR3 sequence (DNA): TGTGCCAGCAGCTTCGGATCTAGCGGCTCCTACGAGCAGTACTTC.

The CDR3 spells CATLGFRNEQFF. CDR3 DNA: TGTGCCACCTTAGGGTTCCGCAATGAGCAGTTCTTC. The chain links TRBV15 to TRBJ2-1; D gene unclear. The CDR3 runs 12 residues. Trimming pared 8 bases from V and 6 bases from J, leaving 11 bases between. Germline CDR1 reads LNHNV; CDR2 reads YYDKDF (reference sequence).

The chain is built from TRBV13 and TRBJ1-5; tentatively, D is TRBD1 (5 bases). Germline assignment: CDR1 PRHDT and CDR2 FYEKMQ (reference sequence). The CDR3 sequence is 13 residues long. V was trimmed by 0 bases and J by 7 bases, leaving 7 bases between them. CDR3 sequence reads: CASSLGGDQPQHF. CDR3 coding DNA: TGTGCCAGCAGCTTAGGAGGGGACCAGCCCCAGCATTTT.

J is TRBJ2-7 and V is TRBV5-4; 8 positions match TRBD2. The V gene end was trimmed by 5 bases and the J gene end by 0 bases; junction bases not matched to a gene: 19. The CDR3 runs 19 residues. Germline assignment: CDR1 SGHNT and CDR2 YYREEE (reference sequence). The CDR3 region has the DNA TGTGCCAGCAGGGGGGAAACCGGGACTAGTGGGTATGACTCCTACGAGCAGTACTTC. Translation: CASRGETGTSGYDSYEQYF.

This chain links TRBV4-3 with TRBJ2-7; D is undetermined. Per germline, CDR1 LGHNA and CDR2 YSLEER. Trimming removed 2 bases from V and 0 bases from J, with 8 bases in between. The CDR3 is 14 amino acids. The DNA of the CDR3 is TGCGCCAGCAGCCAACACTCCACCTCCTACGAGCAGTACTTC. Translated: CASSQHSTSYEQYF.

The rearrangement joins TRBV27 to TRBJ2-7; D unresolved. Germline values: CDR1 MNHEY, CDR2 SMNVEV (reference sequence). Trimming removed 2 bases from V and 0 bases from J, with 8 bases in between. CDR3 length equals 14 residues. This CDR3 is CASSLKASSYEQYF. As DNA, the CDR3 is TGTGCCAGCAGTTTAAAGGCGAGCTCCTACGAGCAGTACTTC.

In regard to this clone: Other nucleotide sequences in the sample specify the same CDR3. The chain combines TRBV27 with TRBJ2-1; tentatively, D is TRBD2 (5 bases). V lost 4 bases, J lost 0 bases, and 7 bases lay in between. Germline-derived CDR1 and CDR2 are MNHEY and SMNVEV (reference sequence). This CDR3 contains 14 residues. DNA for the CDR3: TGTGCCAGCAGTTCCGGGGACTCCTACAATGAGCAGTTCTTC. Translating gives CASSSGDSYNEQFF.

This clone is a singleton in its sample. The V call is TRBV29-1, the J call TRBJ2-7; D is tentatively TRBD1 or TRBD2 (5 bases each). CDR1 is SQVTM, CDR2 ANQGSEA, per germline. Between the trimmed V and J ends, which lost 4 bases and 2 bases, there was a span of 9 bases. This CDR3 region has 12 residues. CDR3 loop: CSVGLGAYEQYF. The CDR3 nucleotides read TGCAGCGTTGGGCTGGGGGCCTACGAGCAGTACTTC.

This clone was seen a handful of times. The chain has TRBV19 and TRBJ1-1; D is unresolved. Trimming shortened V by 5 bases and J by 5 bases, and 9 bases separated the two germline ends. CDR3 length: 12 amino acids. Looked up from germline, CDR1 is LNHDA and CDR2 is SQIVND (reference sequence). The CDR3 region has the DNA TGTGCCAGTAGTGTCGGTGATACTGAAGCTTTCTTT. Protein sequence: CASSVGDTEAFF.

The CDR3 reads CASSRDEQYF. CDR3 DNA sequence: TGTGCCAGCAGCAGGGACGAGCAGTACTTC. The J gene is TRBJ2-7, the V gene TRBV21-1. TRBV21-1 is a listed pseudogene. The CDR3 spans 10 residues.